This T cell receptor (beta chain) is from a study of patients and donors after allogeneic stem cell transplantation. CDR3 length: 15 residues. The V gene's germline CDR1 is PRHDT and CDR2 FYEKMQ (reference sequence). Trimming took off 1 base at V and 4 bases at J, with 11 bases between the two ends. In TCRdb, the RT-PCR reads were re-called with MiXCR into one record per CDR3 protein. This sample has hundreds of thousands of distinct CDR3 sequences, with roughly 15% found just once. This clonotype was observed many times. The sequencing input was blood, either unsorted or a sorted T cell fraction (not recorded which). This clonotype was sampled from a human donor who was either an allogeneic HSCT recipient or a stem cell or donor lymphocyte infusion donor (not recorded which). It is not recorded whose cells these are; they may come from a transplant donor. V gene TRBV13 combines with J gene TRBJ2-1; D call uncertain. The CDR3 DNA reads TGTGCCAGCAGCTTAGTTGTGGATAGGTACAATGAGCAGTTCTTC. This translates into CASSLVVDRYNEQFF.